This record looks at one T cell receptor (beta chain) sequence and its context. This clone was picked up one time. What antigen it recognizes has not been identified. No much larger clonotype is one base removed from it; base qualities were not supplied. In total, 666 healthy bone marrow donors made up the cohort. At the time of sampling, all cohort members were nominally healthy, though unrecorded immune exposures were likely present. The donor was CMV seronegative and belonged to the group of around 400 seronegative cohort members. A peripheral blood sample was provided by each donor, and peripheral blood mononuclear cells were used for TCR beta sequencing. The Qiagen DNeasy Blood Extraction Kit was used to extract genomic DNA from the blood cell samples. This record belongs to a study of cytomegalovirus exposure and HLA in healthy donors (dated by TCRdb to about 2017). Regarding the complete study: An earlier analysis of roughly 610 of the donors reported approximately 260 Gb of sequence data and 100 million to 120 million unique TCR beta sequences obtained from 150 million to 200 million T cells. Class I and class II HLA loci were covered by the typing at four-digit resolution. Every discovery cohort repertoire had been produced on one sequencing platform. Approximately 300 gigabases of sequencing data and tens of millions of unique TCR sequences were included in an early release covering under 650 HLA-typed donors. In an earlier analysis of 550 to 700 of the donors, high-throughput TCR beta sequencing was used to judge whether each TCR beta V gene segment behaved as functional or pseudogenic. Of the 350 to 450 genotyped donors, around 81% fell in the genetic ancestry cluster associated with self-reported Caucasian donors. The study used immunosequencing to profile the T cell repertoires of 600 to 850 subjects and linked those repertoires to cytomegalovirus serostatus. The number of donors typed differed by locus, with roughly 629-640 for A, B, C, DRB1 and DQB1, about 500 for DQA1, 600 to 610 for DPA1, and over 400 for DPB1. A later genetic analysis used genome-wide SNP genotypes for about three fifths of the roughly 700 donors, treating that subset as a discovery cohort. In addition to the first cohort of 500 to 850 subjects, a separate validation cohort of 130 or so different subjects was used. Four to six DR-DQ haplotypes were handled as single units for association and clustering, since linkage in the cohort was strong. On average, roughly 250,000 unique TCR beta nucleotide sequences were sequenced per donor among a few hundred genotyped donors of the cohort, with roughly 18% of those sequences being non-productive. Rather than using new phenotypic data, the later analysis identified candidate immune exposures from TCR beta sequences and from how often those sequences occurred across donors. The study aimed to test whether cataloging public T cell receptors could reveal signatures of past pathogen exposure. Donor age, sex, ethnicity and CMV serostatus were collected together with the repertoire data. To study patterns of TCR occurrence, a later analysis re-analyzed previously published TCR beta repertoires from around 670 donors and added high-resolution HLA genotyping. To predict cytomegalovirus infection status, the study brought together high-throughput TCR immunosequencing, statistical association of individual TCRs with disease status, and machine learning. Study-wide conclusions, independent of this receptor: Several of the top co-occurrence clusters appeared to be linked to parvovirus B19, influenza, CMV and Epstein-Barr virus, according to a later analysis. Because the 87-base-pair reads could not distinguish some IMGT-functional V segments, including TRBV6-2 and TRBV6-3, those segments were excluded. According to a later genetic analysis, donors in an Asian-associated ancestry cluster had fewer N-insertions in productive TCRs than the approximately 630-donor mean. Linkage disequilibrium might explain the correlated functional status among segregating V segments, but an unknown experimental factor could not be ruled out. It was suggested by the authors that the approach could potentially be generalized to other disease states and immunological phenotypes. In a later genetic analysis, a missense DCLRE1C variant was associated with V-gene and J-gene trimming of TCR beta chains, and the association was replicated in an independent cohort. Across donors, most TCR sequences were observed very rarely, whereas some public TCRs were present in many individuals. In vitro tests confirmed that a few of the cytomegalovirus-associated TCR beta chains recognize cytomegalovirus antigens. Broadly in line with IMGT annotations, most TCR beta V segments showed up in productive rearrangements about 87% or about 30% of the time in an earlier analysis of about 500 of the donors. A group of highly shared sequence variants was considered likely to be a technical artifact of the sequencing pipeline. A further reported finding was that TCR beta sequences accurately predicted the HLA-A and HLA-B alleles for most subjects in the first cohort. Because some donors lacked HLA typing at each locus, the association tests relied only on the typed subset. The cohort was sequenced for TCR beta chains only, and without alpha or paired-chain data the features that could be detected were limited. A later analysis found that most CMV-associated TCR beta chains appeared HLA-restricted, with HLA associations seemingly driven largely by CMV exposure. For the cohort, immune exposure information was limited to CMV serostatus. In a later analysis, around 17,000 TCR beta sequences were associated with specific HLA alleles at a false discovery rate of 0.05. When HLA alleles, especially DR and DQ, strongly co-occurred, attributing TCR associations to individual alleles was difficult. The presence/absence analyses assumed that sequencing depth was roughly uniform across donors, and that assumption may not be true. The study listed 150 to 200 TCR beta chains as associated with cytomegalovirus. In a later analysis, TCR association rates were found to vary across HLA loci, with the most associated TCRs seen for DRB1 alleles and the fewest for HLA-C alleles. A later analysis found that HLA-associated TCR beta chains were more clonally expanded and had lower generation probabilities than equally common non-associated chains. The classifier was reported to diagnose cytomegalovirus status with high specificity and sensitivity in both the original cohort and the validation cohort. The earlier analysis of approximately 540 of the donors excluded 15 to 20 rarely observed V segments, including chromosome 9 orphons, because counts were too low.

Libraries were constructed by the immunoSEQ multiplex PCR assay. A mixture of 60 forward primers for TCR Vbeta segments and 13 reverse primers for TCR Jbeta segments was used in the multiplex PCR. A multiplex PCR assay on genomic DNA amplified the CDR3 region of rearranged TCR beta genes. The amplified TCR beta libraries were sequenced on the Illumina HiSeq System as 87-base-pair reads. Regarding the original processing steps: Across the roughly 700 repertoires, a later analysis counted around 80 million unique TCR beta chains, 9.5 million to 13 million of which were shared by at least two donors. A nearest-neighbor algorithm error-corrected the raw reads and collapsed the reads into unique sequences, merging closely related sequences to remove PCR and sequencing errors. To assign V, D and J gene segments, CDR3 sequences were aligned to IMGT reference sequences. For a sequence to be retained, a match of at least six nucleotides to both a V gene segment and a J gene segment was required. A rearrangement counted as productive if the CDR3 had no stop codons and remained in frame with V and J, and every other rearrangement counted as non-productive. Following IMGT convention, CDR3 was defined as the stretch from the second conserved V-encoded cysteine up to the conserved J-encoded phenylalanine. In an earlier analysis of around 570 of the donors, sequences lacking an unambiguous match to a single V gene segment were excluded. An earlier analysis of several hundred of the donors called V segments functional above 56.7% productive rearrangements and segregating when the between-donor standard deviation exceeded 5%. A statistical classification framework was developed to diagnose cytomegalovirus status using the catalog of TCR beta chain sequences. V and J gene assignment, in a later analysis, came from comparing TCR nucleotide sequences with IMGT/GENE-DB human TR gene sequences. The TCRdist pipeline was used in a later analysis to assign CDR3 sequences and most-parsimonious VDJ recombination scenarios. In a later analysis, each TCR beta chain was defined by its CDR3 amino acid sequence together with its V-gene family, and reads without a unique V-gene family were excluded. To address suspected cross-contamination and a sequencing artifact, a later analysis removed over 500 highly shared, low-generation-probability nucleotide sequences. A later analysis calculated a clonal expansion index for each public chain from normalized within-repertoire ranks of inferred template counts. In a later analysis, generation probabilities were computed using a VDJ recombination model fitted to out-of-frame rearrangements, and the results were checked against IGoR. In a later analysis, hypergeometric tests were used to score TCR-TCR, TCR-HLA and TCR-CMV co-occurrence, with a repertoire-size bias correction applied to TCR pairs. False discovery rates were estimated in a later analysis by permuting HLA or CMV assignments 20 times. In a later analysis, co-occurring TCRs were grouped using DBSCAN, with TCRdist sequence similarity added in when clustering inside HLA-allele-positive subsets. Repertoires with fewer than 30,000 or more than 120,000 public chains were left out of co-occurrence clustering, as were five repertoires with anomalous nucleotide sharing. TCRdb holds this immuneACCESS table with in-frame rearrangements only. Some clones are missing; in checked studies, unresolved V genes explain under half, and the rest has no known cause. From that table come the V and J calls and clone size; the DNA was used to work out D and trimming. This sample is represented by about 110,000 clones; 65% to 85% of them were singletons. The leading ten clones occupy approximately 2% of the sample.

Inclusive of the bounding cysteine and phenylalanine, the CDR3 is 17 residues long. The CDR3 DNA has 51 bases and is translated from base 1. CDR1 SGHDN and CDR2 FVKESK were looked up in the germline V gene. V ends up 3 bases short and J 7 bases short, with an unmatched junction base count of 10. The sequenced material came from PBMCs. The chain couples TRBV14 to TRBJ2-1; TRBD1 lines up with 12 middle nucleotides. This sequence was found in a man between 18 and 35 years old in good health and CMV-seronegative. The bases read TGTGCCAGCAGCCATGTCCCGGGACAGGGGGCGGTGAATGAGCAGTTCTTC. Its translation reads: CASSHVPGQGAVNEQFF.